Listed here are 28 T cell receptor beta chains from one sample, sequenced in a study of CD8 T cells in ankylosing spondylitis. TCRdb reprocessed the 5' RACE reads with MiXCR, giving one entry per CDR3 protein. Of roughly 130,000 distinct CDR3 sequences in the sample, 9.3% were seen once. The sample was blood, either unsorted or a sorted T cell fraction (not recorded which). Receptors originate from a male donor with ankylosing spondylitis or in good health (not recorded which).

Of note for this clonotype: A single base separates this from a much larger clone, so it may be a read error. J is TRBJ1-4 and V is TRBV12-3 or TRBV12-4, with D maybe TRBD1 (5 bases). The length of the CDR3 is 14 residues. This chain's CDR3 is CASSFRDRNERLFF. The DNA of the CDR3 is TGTGCCAGCAGTTTCCGGGACCGAAATGAAAGACTGTTTTTT.

The chain couples TRBV12-3 or TRBV12-4 to TRBJ2-1; 14 nucleotides align to TRBD2. The CDR3 contains 18 residues. The V segment lost 3 bases and the J segment 5 bases; nucleotides outside the gene matches: 9. CDR3 DNA: TGTGCCAGCAGTTTGACGACTAGCGGGAGGGCCAGGGACAATGAGCAGTTCTTC. Residues: CASSLTTSGRARDNEQFF.

This clonotype was observed at least ten times. V and J are TRBV7-8 and TRBJ2-7, with 7 positions matching TRBD1. The CDR3 runs 14 residues. CDR1 is SGHVS and CDR2 is FQNEAQ in the germline V gene. After removal of 6 bases from V and 4 bases from J, the junction contained 9 bases not matched to a gene. The CDR3 sequence is CASRTGTEKYEQYF. The CDR3 DNA reads as TGTGCCAGCAGGACCGGGACAGAAAAATACGAGCAGTACTTC.

There are many counts of this clonotype. The rearrangement links TRBV29-1 to TRBJ2-7; 11 positions match TRBD2. Germline V gene data show CDR1 as SQVTM and CDR2 as ANQGSEA. V dropped 1 base and J dropped 4; count of bases not matched to a gene: 3. CDR3 length: 14 residues. CDR3 nucleotides: TGCAGCGTTGAAGTGGCTAGCGGGAGGTACGAGCAGTACTTC. This sequence encodes CSVEVASGRYEQYF.

This clonotype was detected ten times or more. The chain recombines TRBV27 with TRBJ2-3; D call uncertain. Germline CDR1 is MNHEY and CDR2 is SMNVEV (reference sequence). V lost 1 base to trimming and J lost 5 bases, with 10 bases between them. The CDR3 length is 14 residues. CDR3 nucleotides: TGTGCCAGCAGTTTATTAGGGTCCCAAGATACGCAGTATTTT. Amino acids: CASSLLGSQDTQYF.

This clonotype was seen repeatedly, ten times or more. This chain connects TRBV28 to TRBJ2-7; D may correspond to TRBD1 or TRBD2 (5 bases each). Germline loops: CDR1 MDHEN, CDR2 SYDVKM. Trimming stripped 3 bases from V and 0 bases from J, with 12 bases between. This CDR3 region has 15 residues. CDR3: CASSFFSGTSYEQYF. DNA of the CDR3: TGTGCCAGCAGTTTCTTTTCAGGGACCTCCTACGAGCAGTACTTC.

This clonotype has at least ten counts. The rearrangement links TRBV20-1 to TRBJ2-2; 9 bases map to TRBD2. The CDR3 has 15 residues. CDR1 and CDR2 from the germline V gene are DFQATT and SNEGSKA (reference sequence). V dropped 7 bases and J dropped 0; count of bases not matched to a gene: 6. In DNA, the CDR3 is TGCAGTGTGGGGACTAGCCGGACGAACACCGGGGAGCTGTTTTTT. Translation gives CSVGTSRTNTGELFF.

The table lists this clonotype with many counts. The rearrangement links TRBV6-2 or TRBV6-3 to TRBJ2-4; a weak D match, TRBD1 (6 bases). Per germline, CDR1 MNHEY and CDR2 SVGEGT. CDR3 length equals 15 residues. Trimming took off 4 bases at V and 0 bases at J, with 10 bases between the two ends. The CDR3 bases are TGTGCCAGCAGTTCCTCAGGGGCAGCCAAAAACATTCAGTACTTC. It encodes CASSSSGAAKNIQYF.

As to this clonotype: With a much larger clone just one base away, this may be a read error. The rearrangement joins TRBV28 to TRBJ2-5; 8 bases fit TRBD2. The CDR3 totals 15 residues. J gave up 7 bases and V 5 bases, and 12 bases lay outside the gene matches. Per the germline V gene, CDR1 is MDHEN and CDR2 is SYDVKM. CDR3 bases: TGTGCCAGCAGTGCACTGGGGGGACTAGTTCCGACCCAGTACTTC. This sequence encodes CASSALGGLVPTQYF.

The chain links TRBV24-1 to TRBJ2-3; 7 bases fit TRBD1. The CDR3 covers 17 residues. The germline V gene encodes CDR1 KGHDR and CDR2 SFDVKD. V lost 3 bases and J lost 2; bases outside the gene matches: 10. The CDR3 reads CATSDPHRGLATDTQYF. The CDR3 DNA follows: TGTGCCACCAGTGATCCACACAGGGGCCTTGCCACAGATACGCAGTATTTT.

This clonotype was observed a handful of times. The rearrangement joins TRBV6-2 or TRBV6-3 to TRBJ2-1; 12 bases fit TRBD2. Germline V gives CDR1 MNHEY, CDR2 SVGEGT. Trimming at V came to 4 bases and at J to 9 bases, leaving 7 bases not matched to a gene. This CDR3 has 15 amino acids. CDR3: CASSFRLAGDGEQFF. DNA of the CDR3: TGTGCCAGCAGTTTTCGACTAGCGGGGGACGGTGAGCAGTTCTTC.

This clonotype has a handful of counts. This chain joins TRBV12-3 or TRBV12-4 and TRBJ2-5; D unresolved. This CDR3 has 12 amino acids. V was trimmed by 6 bases and J by 5 bases, leaving 10 bases between them. The DNA of the CDR3 is TGTGCCAGCAGGGGTTCTGGGGAGACCCAGTACTTC. This gives the protein CASRGSGETQYF.

The V gene is TRBV12-3 or TRBV12-4, the J gene TRBJ2-2; D might be TRBD1 (6 bases). The CDR3 covers 14 residues. V dropped 5 bases and J dropped 6 bases, with 13 bases sitting between them. CDR3 in DNA: TGTGCCAGCAGTGCGACAGGACCCCCCGGGGAGCTGTTTTTT. This sequence encodes CASSATGPPGELFF.

The CDR3 bases are TGTGCCAGCAGTTACTCATTCGGGGCCGGAAAACTGTTTTTT. It is translated as CASSYSFGAGKLFF. The V call is TRBV6-5, the J call TRBJ1-4; tentative D call: TRBD1 (5 bases). V was pared by 0 bases and J by 10 bases, with 12 bases between. Looked up from germline, CDR1 is MNHEY and CDR2 is SVGAGI. This CDR3 region has 14 residues.

This clonotype was seen repeatedly, ten times or more. The rearrangement uses TRBV5-5 and TRBJ2-7, with TRBD1 identical over 7 bases. Germline values: CDR1 SGHKS, CDR2 YYEKEE (reference sequence). This CDR3 is built from 14 residues. The J segment lost 2 bases and the V segment lost 2 bases, leaving 4 bases of the junction unmatched. Here the CDR3 reads CASSFTGDPYEQYF. CDR3 nucleotides: TGTGCCAGCAGCTTTACAGGGGATCCCTACGAGCAGTACTTC.

This clonotype has at least ten counts. The V call is TRBV12-3 or TRBV12-4, the J call TRBJ2-2; perhaps TRBD1 as D (6 bases). CDR3 length equals 13 residues. Trimming shortened V by 6 bases and J by 5 bases, and 10 bases separated the two germline ends. The CDR3 spells CASRTGRTGELFF. The CDR3, as DNA: TGTGCCAGCAGGACAGGTCGGACCGGGGAGCTGTTTTTT.

This clonotype came up a few times. The rearrangement links TRBV7-2 to TRBJ2-7; no firm D call. The length of the CDR3 is 15 residues. Germline values: CDR1 SGHTA, CDR2 FQGNSA. V was cut by 4 bases and J by 1 base, with 14 bases left in between. The CDR3: CASSSTPSVSYEQYF. CDR3 DNA: TGTGCCAGCAGCTCCACTCCCAGTGTTTCCTACGAGCAGTACTTC.

There are many counts of this clonotype. The DNA of the CDR3 is TGTGCCAGCAGTATTAGCGGGGGGTCCTACAATGAGCAGTTCTTC. Translated, it gives CASSISGGSYNEQFF. The chain employs TRBV6-2 or TRBV6-3 and TRBJ2-1; 10 bases line up with TRBD2. The CDR3 is 15 residues long. J was trimmed by 1 base and V by 5 bases; bases with no gene match: 2. From germline, CDR1 is MNHEY and CDR2 SVGEGT.

There are a few counts of this clonotype. The chain has TRBV7-2 and TRBJ2-5, with D perhaps matching TRBD2 (6 bases). CDR3 size: 15 residues. The germline CDR1 and CDR2 sequences are SGHTA and FQGNSA. With 5 bases removed from V and 2 bases from J, the gap between germline ends came to 15 bases. CDR3 protein: CASSTKTGAQETQYF. In DNA form, the CDR3 reads TGTGCCAGCAGCACAAAAACGGGAGCACAAGAGACCCAGTACTTC.

This clonotype was seen at least ten times. The gene calls are TRBV9 and TRBJ2-7, with D tentatively TRBD1 (5 bases). V was pared by 0 bases and J by 2 bases, with 18 bases between. The CDR3 sequence is 17 residues long. Germline V CDR1 and CDR2: SGDLS, YYNGEE. The CDR3 spells CASSVGPPGLATYEQYF. CDR3 in DNA: TGTGCCAGCAGCGTAGGGCCCCCAGGGCTCGCTACCTACGAGCAGTACTTC.

This clonotype was seen many times. The chain employs TRBV20-1 and TRBJ2-7; 10 bases line up with TRBD2. V dropped 0 bases and J dropped 6; count of bases not matched to a gene: 5. The CDR3 totals 14 residues. Germline V gene lookup returns CDR1 DFQATT and CDR2 SNEGSKA (reference sequence). Here the CDR3 reads CSARDLAGVPEQYF. The CDR3 nucleotides are TGCAGTGCTAGAGATCTAGCGGGAGTGCCCGAGCAGTACTTC.

The table lists this clonotype with a few counts. The chain carries TRBV29-1 and TRBJ2-3; D may be TRBD2 (6 bases). Germline loops: CDR1 SQVTM, CDR2 ANQGSEA. Trimming took 6 bases from V and 6 from J, leaving 16 bases between them. There are 13 residues in the CDR3. CDR3 nucleotide sequence: TGCAGCGTCCTTGTGGGAGGAGCCGATACGCAGTATTTT. Encoded protein: CSVLVGGADTQYF.

This clonotype was seen repeatedly, ten times or more. The J gene is TRBJ1-6, the V gene TRBV20-1; a possible D gene is TRBD1 (6 bases). Germline CDR1 reads DFQATT; CDR2 reads SNEGSKA (reference sequence). V lost 4 bases and J 14 bases, leaving 12 bases between the germline ends. CDR3 length equals 11 residues. The CDR3 here is CSANRETALHF. In nucleotides, the CDR3 is TGCAGTGCTAACAGGGAAACGGCCCTCCACTTT.

This clonotype was seen at least ten times. The chain is built from TRBV7-2 and TRBJ1-5, with D uncertain. V was shortened by 8 bases and J by 2 bases, with 10 bases between the two germline ends. Germline CDR1 reads SGHTA; CDR2 reads FQGNSA. The CDR3 spans 13 residues. The DNA of the CDR3 is TGTGCCAGCTCAACGGACGGCAATCAGCCCCAGCATTTT. This gives the protein CASSTDGNQPQHF.

As for this clonotype: It may be a read error: a sequence one base away is much more abundant. The rearrangement joins TRBV4-3 to TRBJ2-6, with D maybe TRBD1 (5 bases). The CDR3 totals 17 residues. CDR1 LGHNA and CDR2 YSLEER come from the germline V gene. DNA for the CDR3: TGCGCCAGCAGCCAAGATCTACAGAGCTCTGGGGCCAACGGCCTGACTTTC. This translates into CASSQDLQSSGANGLTF.

This clonotype has a count of ten or more. This chain connects TRBV5-1 to TRBJ2-1; 7 positions match TRBD1. CDR3 length: 16 residues. The J segment lost 3 bases and the V segment lost 0 bases, leaving 6 bases of the junction unmatched. Per germline, CDR1 SGHRS and CDR2 YFSETQ. Here the CDR3 DNA reads TGCGCCAGCAGCTTGGAAGGGGGCGCGGTCTACAATGAGCAGTTCTTC. Encoded protein: CASSLEGGAVYNEQFF.

This clonotype has just a few counts. This rearrangement joins TRBV5-1 to TRBJ1-1, with D perhaps matching TRBD1 (5 bases). This CDR3 spans 14 amino acids. From germline, CDR1 is SGHRS and CDR2 YFSETQ. The V end was cut by 4 bases, the J end by 3 bases, with 13 bases between. CDR3 sequence: CASSGRDGDTEAFF. CDR3 DNA sequence: TGCGCCAGCAGCGGCAGGGATGGAGACACTGAAGCTTTCTTT.

This sequence joins TRBV7-9 and TRBJ2-1; D is unclear. Per germline, CDR1 SEHNR and CDR2 FQNEAQ (reference sequence). Trimming left V 1 base short and J 7 bases short, with 14 bases between. CDR3 size: 15 residues. The CDR3 nucleotides read TGTGCCAGCAGCTTAGGGACGGTCGTGACTAATGAGCAGTTCTTC. Translated: CASSLGTVVTNEQFF.